A selection of T cell receptor beta chains follows, all from one sample in a study of blood T cells in healthy people across ages. TCRdb passed the 5' RACE reads through MiXCR, listing each CDR3 protein once. In the table there are about 720,000 distinct CDR3 sequences, over 20% of which are singletons. Sequenced: blood. These receptors all come from a man aged 65-85 years in good health. CDR3s include the opening cysteine and the closing phenylalanine or tryptophan.

v_call	cdr3_aa
TRBV28	CASRINGKETQYF
TRBV6-5	CASSYSLAGGRGTDTQYF
TRBV11-2	CASSTLRGQVGNEQFF
TRBV20-1	CSARPPGSNEKLFF
TRBV7-2	CASSPRGDRGVGGYTF
TRBV3-1	CASSQSVGVEETQYF
TRBV20-1	CSAGIAPGEQFF
TRBV9	CASSAGTSGSGDTQYF
TRBV28	CASRRGPLSGELFF
TRBV12-3/TRBV12-4	CASSFEGTRAGPYNEQFF
TRBV9	CASSGRFLNTEAFF
TRBV5-1	CASSSTRDSPRGELFF
TRBV20-1	CSARRLLNEQFF
TRBV20-1	CSARAGLANTGELFF
TRBV7-9	CASRLAGVTGELFF
TRBV12-3/TRBV12-4	CASSQRRGLNEKLFF
TRBV12-3/TRBV12-4	CASSLHGTFSYEQYF
TRBV20-1	CSASAGILNTEAFF
TRBV29-1	CSVGTGTNYGYTF
TRBV5-1	CASSPEGTSGREQYF
TRBV3-1	CASSQMGTSVQETQYF
TRBV6-5	CASSYSVRLSAFF
TRBV5-6	CASSSECFVGKNIQYF
TRBV6-5	CASSYSGGPTEAFF